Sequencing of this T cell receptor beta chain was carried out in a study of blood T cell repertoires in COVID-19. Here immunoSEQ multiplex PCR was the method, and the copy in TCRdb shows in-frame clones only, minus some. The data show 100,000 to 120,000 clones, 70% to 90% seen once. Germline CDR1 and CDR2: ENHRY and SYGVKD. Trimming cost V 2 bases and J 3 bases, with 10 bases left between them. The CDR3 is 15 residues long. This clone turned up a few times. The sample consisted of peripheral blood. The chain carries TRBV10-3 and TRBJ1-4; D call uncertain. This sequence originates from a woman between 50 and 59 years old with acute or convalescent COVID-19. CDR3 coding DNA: TGTGCCATCAGTGAGACCCCGACACCTAATGAAAAACTGTTTTTT. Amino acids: CAISETPTPNEKLFF.